A selection of T cell receptor beta chains follows, all from one sample in a study of blood T cell repertoires in COVID-19. TCRdb's copy holds only in-frame clones and misses some; the assay was immunoSEQ multiplex PCR. The table lists roughly 86,000 clones, roughly 84% of them singletons. Sequencing was performed on peripheral blood. The receptor set was obtained from a man aged 55 to 70 with acute or convalescent COVID-19. Each CDR3 is given with its conserved first and last residue. D genes are given only for firm matches. Clone sizes are given selectively: once, few, many, or a class where the clone is expanded.

>TRBJ2-7|TRBD2|.|TRBV29-1|14
CSVEVSGGYYEQYF
TGCAGCGTTGAAGTATCCGGGGGGTATTACGAGCAGTACTTC
>TRBJ1-3|.|few|TRBV4-1|13
CASALSSGNTIYF
TGCGCCAGCGCCCTGAGCTCTGGAAACACCATATATTTT
>TRBJ2-5|.|.|TRBV2|12
CASGGGRETQYF
TGTGCCAGCGGAGGGGGCCGGGAGACCCAGTACTTC
>TRBJ1-1|TRBD1|.|TRBV5-1|12
CASSSSGGEAFF
TGCGCCAGCAGCTCATCAGGGGGTGAAGCTTTCTTT
>TRBJ2-3|.|.|TRBV7-2|13
CASSFPPTDTQYF
TGTGCCAGCAGCTTCCCCCCAACAGATACGCAGTATTTT
>TRBJ1-2|.|.|TRBV15|14
CATSRDRVNRGYTF
TGTGCCACCAGCAGAGATCGGGTGAATCGAGGCTACACCTTC
>TRBJ1-6|.|few|TRBV5-6|16
CASSLGQRGEYSPLHF
TGTGCCAGCAGCTTGGGTCAGCGGGGAGAATATTCACCCCTCCACTTT
>TRBJ1-4|.|.|TRBV5-5|15
CASSLEFGRGEKLFF
TGTGCCAGCAGCTTGGAGTTTGGACGGGGAGAAAAACTGTTTTTT
>TRBJ2-1|.|.|TRBV7-9|12
CASSLKGNEQFF
TGTGCCAGCAGCTTAAAGGGGAATGAGCAGTTCTTC
>TRBJ1-4|TRBD1|.|TRBV7-9|14
CASSFSRGSEKLFF
TGTGCCAGCAGCTTCAGCAGGGGGTCTGAAAAACTGTTTTTT
>TRBJ1-4|.|.|TRBV2|13
CASLRETNEKLFF
TGTGCCAGCCTCAGGGAAACTAATGAAAAACTGTTTTTT
>TRBJ1-5|TRBD1|.|TRBV7-2|15
CASSLGQGRNQPQHF
TGTGCCAGCAGCTTGGGACAGGGAAGGAATCAGCCCCAGCATTTT
>TRBJ2-1|TRBD2|.|TRBV29-1|13
CSVKLAGINEQFF
TGCAGCGTTAAGCTAGCGGGTATCAATGAGCAGTTCTTC
>TRBJ2-7|TRBD1|.|TRBV3-1/TRBV3-2|15
CASSQGGQGSYEQYF
TGTGCCAGCAGCCAAGGGGGACAGGGCTCCTACGAGCAGTACTTC
>TRBJ2-2|TRBD1|.|TRBV11-2|14
CASSLVDRAGELFF
TGTGCCAGCAGCTTAGTCGACAGGGCGGGGGAGCTGTTTTTT
>TRBJ2-7|TRBD1|.|TRBV19|14
CASSGQVTSYEQYF
TGTGCCAGTAGCGGACAGGTCACTTCCTACGAGCAGTACTTC
>TRBJ2-2|TRBD1|.|TRBV7-9|16
CASSLGTGGSTGELFF
TGTGCCAGCAGCTTAGGGACAGGGGGCAGCACCGGGGAGCTGTTTTTT
>TRBJ2-4|TRBD1|.|TRBV7-2|14
CATGQGGSKNIQYF
TGTGCCACAGGACAGGGTGGCTCCAAAAACATTCAGTACTTC
>TRBJ1-3|TRBD1|.|TRBV7-9|15
CASSSRTGTGNTIYF
TGTGCCAGCAGCTCCCGGACAGGGACTGGAAACACCATATATTTT
>TRBJ2-1|TRBD1|.|TRBV10-3|17
CAIRTGGGGPSYNEQFF
TGTGCCATCAGGACAGGGGGCGGGGGGCCCTCCTACAATGAGCAGTTCTTC
>TRBJ2-1|.|many|TRBV11-3|15
CASSPRQTHSGEQFF
TGTGCCAGCAGCCCACGCCAAACTCACAGCGGGGAGCAGTTCTTC
>TRBJ1-3|.|.|TRBV6-5|16
CASSFGTPSSGNTIYF
TGTGCCAGCAGTTTTGGGACACCGAGCTCTGGAAACACCATATATTTT
>TRBJ2-1|.|once|TRBV7-2|14
CASSLLDMYNEQFF
TGTGCCAGCAGCTTGTTGGACATGTACAATGAGCAGTTCTTC
>TRBJ2-5|TRBD2|.|TRBV7-3|16
CASSLVGGGAGETQYF
TGTGCCAGCAGCTTAGTAGGCGGGGGGGCCGGAGAGACCCAGTACTTC
>TRBJ2-1|TRBD2|once|TRBV4-2|17
CASSQVTSGGPYNEQFF
TGTGCCAGCAGCCAAGTGACTAGCGGGGGGCCCTACAATGAGCAGTTCTTC
>TRBJ2-3|TRBD2|.|TRBV24-1|16
CATSDLAGGYKDTQYF
TGTGCCACCAGTGATCTAGCGGGGGGGTATAAAGATACGCAGTATTTT
>TRBJ1-2|.|few|TRBV3-1/TRBV3-2|15
CASSPLFQGSYGYTF
TGTGCCAGCAGCCCCTTATTTCAGGGTTCCTATGGCTACACCTTC
>TRBJ2-1|TRBD1|.|TRBV6-4|16
CASSDSGTGVYNEQFF
TGTGCCAGCAGTGACTCCGGGACAGGGGTCTACAATGAGCAGTTCTTC
>TRBJ1-6|TRBD1|.|TRBV7-2|16
CASTAGQGVGLSPLHF
TGTGCCAGCACCGCTGGTCAGGGGGTCGGGTTGTCACCCCTCCACTTT
>TRBJ1-1|.|.|TRBV6-1|12
CASSERFTEAFF
TGTGCCAGCAGTGAACGGTTTACTGAAGCTTTCTTT
>TRBJ2-6|TRBD1|once|TRBV18|18
CASSLDGQGGSGANVLTF
TGTGCCAGCTCACTTGATGGACAGGGCGGCTCTGGGGCCAACGTCCTGACTTTC
>TRBJ2-1|TRBD1|few|TRBV24-1|14
CATSGYRGLDEQFF
TGTGCCACCAGTGGTTACAGGGGGCTCGATGAGCAGTTCTTC
>TRBJ1-1|.|.|TRBV6-1|15
CASILTAGGNTEAFF
TGTGCCAGCATCCTTACCGCGGGTGGGAACACTGAAGCTTTCTTT
>TRBJ1-4|TRBD1|.|TRBV28|15
CASSLLGQGGEKLFF
TGTGCCAGCAGTTTGCTGGGACAGGGCGGTGAAAAACTGTTTTTT
>TRBJ1-2|TRBD1|.|TRBV6-1|18
CASSEGGAGGIFTYGYTF
TGTGCCAGCAGTGAAGGGGGGGCAGGGGGCATCTTTACCTATGGCTACACCTTC
>TRBJ2-3|TRBD2|.|TRBV18|16
CASSLGSGGGTDTQYF
TGTGCCAGCTCACTGGGTAGCGGGGGCGGCACAGATACGCAGTATTTT
>TRBJ2-7|.|.|TRBV29-1|14
CSVPLGQNDYEQYF
TGCAGCGTTCCCCTCGGACAGAACGATTACGAGCAGTACTTC
>TRBJ1-2|TRBD1|.|TRBV5-6|15
CASSRTTGTVYGYTF
TGTGCCAGCAGCCGAACGACAGGGACTGTCTATGGCTACACCTTC
>TRBJ2-7|TRBD2|.|TRBV25-1|17
CASSAAHTGGGNYEQYF
TGTGCCAGCAGTGCGGCTCACACCGGGGGGGGAAACTACGAGCAGTACTTC
>TRBJ2-3|.|.|TRBV5-4|14
CASSWDTSTDTQYF
TGTGCCAGCAGCTGGGACACTTCCACAGATACGCAGTATTTT
>TRBJ2-7|.|.|TRBV5-6|12
CASSGTGFEQYF
TGTGCCAGCAGCGGAACAGGGTTCGAGCAGTACTTC
>TRBJ1-5|TRBD1|.|TRBV27|15
CASRRTGGSNQPQHF
TGTGCCAGCAGAAGGACAGGGGGCTCCAATCAGCCCCAGCATTTT